This T cell receptor (beta chain) was recorded in a study of blood T cell repertoires in COVID-19. Study-level information: Both acute and convalescent COVID-19 samples were obtained from the United States, Italy and Spain.

Cohorts were determined from participant-reported clinical history. Methods used by the authors: It was from reference gene primer amplification that nucleated cell counts were estimated. Data came from immunoSEQ multiplex PCR; TCRdb stores just in-frame clones and leaves some out. The V and J calls and clone size are taken from that table; D and trimming were inferred from the DNA. In the table there are some 180,000 clones, less than 85% of which are singletons. The germline V gene encodes CDR1 MNHEY and CDR2 SVGAGI. The CDR3 runs to 16 residues. V gave up 2 bases and J gave up 4 bases, with 16 bases separating them.

This TCR derives from a woman aged 60-75 years with acute COVID-19. Sequencing used PBMCs or T cells enriched from blood (not recorded which). V usage is TRBV6-5 and J usage is TRBJ2-3, with TRBD2 as a possible D gene (7 bases). CDR3 sequence: CASSYGGGGPPDTQYF. CDR3 sequence (DNA): TGTGCCAGCAGTTACGGTGGGGGGGGCCCCCCAGATACGCAGTATTTT.